The TCR beta chain under discussion was sequenced for a study of T-cell memory formation after mild COVID-19. Findings of the study overall: A balance of CD4 and CD8 characterized clones contracting day 15 to 85, whereas later expanders leaned CD4+. Researchers found some responding clones in pre-infection memory, a sign that cross-reactive memory joined. Mainly in CM and EM were contracting CD4+ clones; CD8+ were in EMRA.

Remarks on this clonotype: Its specificity is not known.

5'RACE with constant-segment primers yielded barcoded, UMI-tagged TCR alpha and TCR beta cDNA libraries. TCRdb re-called the 5' RACE reads through MiXCR, storing one row per CDR3 protein. Among hundreds of thousands of distinct CDR3 sequences listed, roughly 23% were seen once. The CDR3 sequence is 14 residues long. V was shortened by 5 bases and J by 6 bases, with 17 bases between the two germline ends. The sequencing sample was made of PBMCs or a T cell subset sorted from them (not recorded which). This TCR was sampled from an adult woman who had mild COVID-19 (a few samples of this study predate the infection). Cell type and time point are not known. V gene TRBV12-3 or TRBV12-4 combines with J gene TRBJ2-7, with D perhaps matching TRBD2 (5 bases). CDR3 DNA: TGTGCCAGCAGTCTTTCTCGCGGGTTTCGCGAGCAGTACTTC. Translating gives CASSLSRGFREQYF.